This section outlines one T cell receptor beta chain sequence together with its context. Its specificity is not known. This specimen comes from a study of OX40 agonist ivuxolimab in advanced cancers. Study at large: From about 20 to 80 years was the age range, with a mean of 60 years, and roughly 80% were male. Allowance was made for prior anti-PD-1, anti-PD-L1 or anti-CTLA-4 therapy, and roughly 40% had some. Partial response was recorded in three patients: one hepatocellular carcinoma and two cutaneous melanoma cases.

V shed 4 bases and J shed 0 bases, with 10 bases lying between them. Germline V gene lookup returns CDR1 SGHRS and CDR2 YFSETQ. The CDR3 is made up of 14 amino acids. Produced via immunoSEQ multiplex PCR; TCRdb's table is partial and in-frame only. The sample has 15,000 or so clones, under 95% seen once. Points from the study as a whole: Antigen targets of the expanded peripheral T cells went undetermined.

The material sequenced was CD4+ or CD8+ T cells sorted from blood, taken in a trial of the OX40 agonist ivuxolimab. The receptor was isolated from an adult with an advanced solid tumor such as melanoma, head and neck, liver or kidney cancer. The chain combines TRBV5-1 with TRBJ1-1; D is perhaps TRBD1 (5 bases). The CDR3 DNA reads TGCGCCAGCAGCCCGGGGGTTTTGAACACTGAAGCTTTCTTT. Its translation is CASSPGVLNTEAFF.